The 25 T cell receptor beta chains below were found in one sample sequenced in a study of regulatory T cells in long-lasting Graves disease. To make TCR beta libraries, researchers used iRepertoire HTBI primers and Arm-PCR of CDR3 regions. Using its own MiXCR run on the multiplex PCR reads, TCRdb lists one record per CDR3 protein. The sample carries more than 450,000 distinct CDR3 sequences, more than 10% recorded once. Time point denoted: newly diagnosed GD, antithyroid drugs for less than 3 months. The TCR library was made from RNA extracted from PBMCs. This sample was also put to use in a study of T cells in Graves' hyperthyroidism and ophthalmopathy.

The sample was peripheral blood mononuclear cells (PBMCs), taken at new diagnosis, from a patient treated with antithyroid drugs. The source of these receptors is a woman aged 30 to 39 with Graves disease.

CDR3 sequence (DNA): TGTGCCAGCAGTTTCCGGACCGGCTCTGGGGCCAACGTCCTGACTTTC. Its protein is CASSFRTGSGANVLTF. J is TRBJ2-6 and V is TRBV5-8; D gene ambiguous. Trimming shortened V by 5 bases and J by 0 bases, and 12 bases separated the two germline ends. The CDR3 length is 16 residues. From germline, CDR1 is SGHTS and CDR2 YDEGEE.

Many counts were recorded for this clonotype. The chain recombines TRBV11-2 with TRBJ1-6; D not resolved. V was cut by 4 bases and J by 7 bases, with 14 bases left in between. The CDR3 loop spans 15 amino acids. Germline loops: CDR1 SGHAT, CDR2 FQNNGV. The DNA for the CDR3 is TGTGCCAGCAGCTCGCTAAGGGTACGAAATTCACCCCTCCACTTT. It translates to CASSSLRVRNSPLHF.

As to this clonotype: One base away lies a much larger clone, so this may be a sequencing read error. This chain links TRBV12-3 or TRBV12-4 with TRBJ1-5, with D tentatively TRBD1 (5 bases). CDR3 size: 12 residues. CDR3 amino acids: CASRGGDQPQRF. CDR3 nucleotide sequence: TGTGCCAGCAGGGGAGGGGATCAGCCCCAGCGTTTT.

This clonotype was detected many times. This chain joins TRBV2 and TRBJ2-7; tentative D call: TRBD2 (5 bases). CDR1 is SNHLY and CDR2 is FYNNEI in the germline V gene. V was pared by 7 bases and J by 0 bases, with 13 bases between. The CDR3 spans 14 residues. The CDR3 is CASILGLSSYEQYF. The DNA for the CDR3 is TGTGCCAGCATTTTAGGACTGAGCTCCTACGAGCAGTACTTC.

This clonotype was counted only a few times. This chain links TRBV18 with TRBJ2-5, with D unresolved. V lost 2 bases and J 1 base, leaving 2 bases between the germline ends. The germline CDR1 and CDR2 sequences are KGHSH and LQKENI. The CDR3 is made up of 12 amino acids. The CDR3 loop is CASSPVQETQYF. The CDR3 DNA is TGTGCCAGCTCACCAGTCCAAGAGACCCAGTACTTC.

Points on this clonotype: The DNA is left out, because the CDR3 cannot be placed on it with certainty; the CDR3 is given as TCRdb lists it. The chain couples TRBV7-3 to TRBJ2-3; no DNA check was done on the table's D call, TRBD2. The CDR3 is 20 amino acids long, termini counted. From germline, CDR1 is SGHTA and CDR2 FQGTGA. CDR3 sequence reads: CASSFYICSAHQGGADTQYF.

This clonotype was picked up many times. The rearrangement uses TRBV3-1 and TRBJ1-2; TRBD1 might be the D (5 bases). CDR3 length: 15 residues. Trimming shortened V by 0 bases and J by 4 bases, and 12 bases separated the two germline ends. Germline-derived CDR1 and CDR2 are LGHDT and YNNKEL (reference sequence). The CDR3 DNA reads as TGTGCCAGCAGCCAAGATTGGGGCACTGGCTATGGCTACACCTTC. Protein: CASSQDWGTGYGYTF.

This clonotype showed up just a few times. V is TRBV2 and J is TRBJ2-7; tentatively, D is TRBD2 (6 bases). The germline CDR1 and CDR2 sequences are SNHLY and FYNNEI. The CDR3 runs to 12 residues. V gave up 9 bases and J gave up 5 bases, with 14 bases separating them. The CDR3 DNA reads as TGTGCCAGTTTGCGCACGGGGGACGAGCAGTACTTC. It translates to CASLRTGDEQYF.

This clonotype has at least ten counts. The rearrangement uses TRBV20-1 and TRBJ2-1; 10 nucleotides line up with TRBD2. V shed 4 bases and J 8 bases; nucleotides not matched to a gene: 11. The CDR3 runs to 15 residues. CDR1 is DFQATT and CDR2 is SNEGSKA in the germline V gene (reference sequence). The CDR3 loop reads CSAKKAGGPFDEQFF. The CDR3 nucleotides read TGCAGTGCTAAGAAAGCGGGAGGGCCTTTCGATGAGCAGTTCTTC.

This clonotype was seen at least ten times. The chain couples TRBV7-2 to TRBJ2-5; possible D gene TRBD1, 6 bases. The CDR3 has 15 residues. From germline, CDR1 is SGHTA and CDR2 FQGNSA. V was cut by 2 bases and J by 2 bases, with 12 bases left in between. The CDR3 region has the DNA TGTGCCAGCAGCTTATCCGTCGGACAGCAAGAGACCCAGTACTTC. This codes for CASSLSVGQQETQYF.

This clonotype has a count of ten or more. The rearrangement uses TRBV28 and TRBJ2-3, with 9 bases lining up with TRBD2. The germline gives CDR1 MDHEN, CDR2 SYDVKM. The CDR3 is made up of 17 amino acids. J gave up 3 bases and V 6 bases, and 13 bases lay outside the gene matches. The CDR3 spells CASRSDWGGRGTDTQYF. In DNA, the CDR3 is TGTGCCAGCAGATCCGATTGGGGCGGGAGGGGTACAGATACGCAGTATTTT.

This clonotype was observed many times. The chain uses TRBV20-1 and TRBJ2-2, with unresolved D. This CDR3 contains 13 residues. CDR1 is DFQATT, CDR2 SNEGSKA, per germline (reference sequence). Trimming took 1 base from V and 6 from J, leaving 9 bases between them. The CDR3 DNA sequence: TGCAGTGCTAGAGTTGCCAACCCCGGGGAGCTGTTTTTT. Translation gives CSARVANPGELFF.

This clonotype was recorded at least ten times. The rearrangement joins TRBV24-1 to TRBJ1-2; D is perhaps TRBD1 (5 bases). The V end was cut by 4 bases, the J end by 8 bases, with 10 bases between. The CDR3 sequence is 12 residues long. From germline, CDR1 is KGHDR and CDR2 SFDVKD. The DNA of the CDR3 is TGTGCCACCAGTGACGGACACGGCGGCTACACCTTC. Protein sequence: CATSDGHGGYTF.

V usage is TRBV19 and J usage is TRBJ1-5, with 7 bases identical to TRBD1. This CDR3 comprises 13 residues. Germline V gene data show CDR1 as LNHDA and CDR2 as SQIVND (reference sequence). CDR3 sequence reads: CASQQGSNQPQHF. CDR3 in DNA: TGTGCTTCTCAACAGGGGAGCAATCAGCCCCAGCATTTT.

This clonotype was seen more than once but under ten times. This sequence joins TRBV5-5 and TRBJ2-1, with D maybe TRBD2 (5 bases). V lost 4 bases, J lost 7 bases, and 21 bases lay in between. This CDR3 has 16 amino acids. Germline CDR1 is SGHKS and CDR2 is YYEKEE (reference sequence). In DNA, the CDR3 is TGTGCCAGCAGCCCCGAGGCTAGCCATAGCCGTAATGAGCAGTTCTTC. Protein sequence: CASSPEASHSRNEQFF.

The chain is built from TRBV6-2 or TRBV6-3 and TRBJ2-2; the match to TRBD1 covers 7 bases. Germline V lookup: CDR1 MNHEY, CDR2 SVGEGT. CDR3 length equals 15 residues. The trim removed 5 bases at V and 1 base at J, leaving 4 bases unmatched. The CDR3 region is CASSPTGVNTGELFF. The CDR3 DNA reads TGTGCCAGCAGTCCAACAGGGGTGAACACCGGGGAGCTGTTTTTT.

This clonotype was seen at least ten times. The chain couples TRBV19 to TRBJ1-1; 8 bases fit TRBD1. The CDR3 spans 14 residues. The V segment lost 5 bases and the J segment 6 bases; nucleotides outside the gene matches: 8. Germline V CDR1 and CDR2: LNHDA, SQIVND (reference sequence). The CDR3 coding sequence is TGTGCCAGTAGTGAACAGGGGGATTTGGCTGAAGCTTTCTTT. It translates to CASSEQGDLAEAFF.

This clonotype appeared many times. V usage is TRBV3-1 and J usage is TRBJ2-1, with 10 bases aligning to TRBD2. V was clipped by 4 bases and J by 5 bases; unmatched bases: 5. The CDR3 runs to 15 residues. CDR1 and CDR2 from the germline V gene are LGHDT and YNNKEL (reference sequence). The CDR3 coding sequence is TGTGCCAGCAGCCGCGGACTAGCGGTCGACAATGAGCAGTTCTTC. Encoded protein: CASSRGLAVDNEQFF.

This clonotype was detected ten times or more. The CDR3 loop reads CASRVSGQPQHF. The CDR3 DNA reads TGTGCCAGCCGGGTGTCGGGTCAGCCCCAGCATTTT. The genes are TRBV18 and TRBJ1-5; no reliable D call. Germline V gene lookup returns CDR1 KGHSH and CDR2 LQKENI. There are 12 residues in the CDR3. V was pared by 8 bases and J by 6 bases, with 11 bases between.

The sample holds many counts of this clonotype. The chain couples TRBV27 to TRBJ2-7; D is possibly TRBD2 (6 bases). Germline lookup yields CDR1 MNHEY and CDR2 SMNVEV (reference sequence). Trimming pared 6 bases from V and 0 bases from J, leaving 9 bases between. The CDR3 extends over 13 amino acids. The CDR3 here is CASSGTYSYEQYF. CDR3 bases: TGTGCCAGCAGCGGGACTTACTCCTACGAGCAGTACTTC.

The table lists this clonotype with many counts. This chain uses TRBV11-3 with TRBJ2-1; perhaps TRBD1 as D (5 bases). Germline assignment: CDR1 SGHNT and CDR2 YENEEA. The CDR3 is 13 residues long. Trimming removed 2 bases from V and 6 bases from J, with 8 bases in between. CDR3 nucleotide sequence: TGTGCCAGCAGCTTATGGCAGGGCAATGAGCAGTTCTTC. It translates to CASSLWQGNEQFF.

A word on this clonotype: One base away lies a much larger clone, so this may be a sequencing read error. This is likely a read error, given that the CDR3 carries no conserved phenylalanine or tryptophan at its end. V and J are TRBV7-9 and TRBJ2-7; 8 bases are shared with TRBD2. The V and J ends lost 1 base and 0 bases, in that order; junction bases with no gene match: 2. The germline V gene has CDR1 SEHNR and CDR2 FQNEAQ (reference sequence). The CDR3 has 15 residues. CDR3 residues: CASSLDLAGSYEQYL. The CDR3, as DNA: TGTGCCAGCAGCTTAGATCTAGCGGGCTCCTACGAGCAGTACCTC.

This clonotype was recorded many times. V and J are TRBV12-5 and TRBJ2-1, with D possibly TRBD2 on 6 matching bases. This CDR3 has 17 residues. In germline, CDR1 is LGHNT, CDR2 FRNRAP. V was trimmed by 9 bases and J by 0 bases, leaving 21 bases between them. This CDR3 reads CASGTGGPLSSYNEQFF. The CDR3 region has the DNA TGTGCTAGCGGGACCGGAGGGCCGTTGAGCTCCTACAATGAGCAGTTCTTC.

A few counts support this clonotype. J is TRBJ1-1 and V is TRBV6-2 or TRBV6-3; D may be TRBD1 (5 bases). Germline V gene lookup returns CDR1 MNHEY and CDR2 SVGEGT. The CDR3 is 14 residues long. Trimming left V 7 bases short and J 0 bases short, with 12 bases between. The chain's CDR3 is CASNKDSLNTEAFF. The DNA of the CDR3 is TGTGCCAGCAATAAAGACAGCCTGAACACTGAAGCTTTCTTT.

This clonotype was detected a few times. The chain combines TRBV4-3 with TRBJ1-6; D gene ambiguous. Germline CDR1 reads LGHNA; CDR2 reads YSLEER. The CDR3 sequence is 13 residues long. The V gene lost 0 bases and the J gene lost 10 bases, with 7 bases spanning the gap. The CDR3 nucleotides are TGCGCCAGCAGCCAAGATCAGCAATCACCCCTCCACTTT. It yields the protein CASSQDQQSPLHF.